The clone carrying this T cell receptor (beta chain) was seen more than once but under ten times. Its cognate antigen is unknown. Germline loops: CDR1 SGHVS, CDR2 FQNEAQ. V trimming: 5 bases; J trimming: 0 bases; junction bases outside the gene matches: 7. This CDR3 is built from 16 residues. TCRdb re-called the reads with MiXCR, one entry per CDR3 protein. The profile shows about half a million distinct CDR3 sequences, roughly a third of them singletons. The sample belongs to a study of T cell repertoires in cytomegalovirus infection. This receptor was identified in a human donor in good health (CMV status not recorded). Some clones in this sample may be carry-over from other donors' samples. Source: cultured PBMCs, taken from culture after CMV antigen stimulation. The genes are TRBV7-8 and TRBJ2-1, with 7 bases that match TRBD2. CDR3 nucleotides: TGTGCCAGCAGCGAAACTAGCGCAAGCTCCTACAATGAGCAGTTCTTC. Amino acid sequence: CASSETSASSYNEQFF. Drawing the rest from reference TRBV7-8 and TRBJ2-1, the complete variable domain is GAGVSQSPRYKVAKRGQDVALRCDPISGHVSLFWYQQALGQGPEFLTYFQNEAQLDKSGLPSDRFFAERPEGSVSTLKIQRTQQEDSAVYLCASSETSASSYNEQFFGPGTRLTVL.